These T cell receptor beta chains were read from a single sample in a study of a mutant IDH1 vaccine in newly diagnosed glioma. Produced via immunoSEQ multiplex PCR; TCRdb's table is partial and in-frame only. The sample lists about 36,000 clones; about 80% were seen once. Their antigens are not known. This sample comprised peripheral blood mononuclear cells (PBMCs), obtained from a glioma patient whose treatment included an IDH1 peptide vaccine. The source of these receptors is a woman in her twenties or thirties with glioma. Some clones in this sample may be carry-over from other donors' samples. Both conserved end residues are part of each CDR3. Each record gives: D gene, clone size, V gene, J gene, CDR3 DNA, CDR3 protein. A D gene is named only where the DNA matches it firmly. Clone size appears in some rows only: once, few, many, or a class for an expanded clone.

D gene: TRBD1
clone size: few
V gene: TRBV29-1
J gene: TRBJ1-5
CDR3 DNA: TGCAGCGTTGGCGGGACAGGGGGTCAGCCCCAGCATTTT
CDR3 protein: CSVGGTGGQPQHF

D gene: -
clone size: -
V gene: TRBV10-3
J gene: TRBJ2-1
CDR3 DNA: TGTGCCATCTGGGACTCGAGGTACAATGAGCAGTTCTTC
CDR3 protein: CAIWDSRYNEQFF

D gene: TRBD2
clone size: -
V gene: TRBV5-1
J gene: TRBJ2-1
CDR3 DNA: TGCGCCAGCAGCGTATCTACTAGCGGGAGGTCCTACAATGAGCAGTTCTTC
CDR3 protein: CASSVSTSGRSYNEQFF

D gene: -
clone size: -
V gene: TRBV28
J gene: TRBJ1-2
CDR3 DNA: TGTGCCAGCAGTGACAGGATTGGCTACACCTTC
CDR3 protein: CASSDRIGYTF

D gene: TRBD2
clone size: -
V gene: TRBV5-1
J gene: TRBJ2-7
CDR3 DNA: TGCGCCAGCAGCATAGGACTAGCGGGAGACGAGCAGTACTTC
CDR3 protein: CASSIGLAGDEQYF

D gene: TRBD1
clone size: -
V gene: TRBV2
J gene: TRBJ1-1
CDR3 DNA: TGTGCCAGCATGCAGGGGGGGCTGAACACTGAAGCTTTCTTT
CDR3 protein: CASMQGGLNTEAFF

D gene: TRBD1
clone size: -
V gene: TRBV6-5
J gene: TRBJ2-7
CDR3 DNA: TGTGCCAGCAGCGACCAACACATTAACAGGGGAGAGCAGTACTTC
CDR3 protein: CASSDQHINRGEQYF

D gene: -
clone size: once
V gene: TRBV27
J gene: TRBJ2-7
CDR3 DNA: TGTGCCAGCAGTCCTCGACAGGTTAGCTACGAGCAGTACTTC
CDR3 protein: CASSPRQVSYEQYF

D gene: -
clone size: -
V gene: TRBV6-5
J gene: TRBJ1-2
CDR3 DNA: TGTGCCAGCAGTTACGGAGCGGCTGGGAATGGCTACACCTTC
CDR3 protein: CASSYGAAGNGYTF

D gene: -
clone size: -
V gene: TRBV29-1
J gene: TRBJ2-7
CDR3 DNA: TGCAGCGTTGAAGCTGGCCGCGGGGCGAGCTCCTACGAGCAGTACTTC
CDR3 protein: CSVEAGRGASSYEQYF

D gene: -
clone size: -
V gene: TRBV7-2
J gene: TRBJ1-2
CDR3 DNA: TGTGCCAGCAGCTTTGGTCGGGGGGATAACTATGGCTACACCTTC
CDR3 protein: CASSFGRGDNYGYTF

D gene: -
clone size: -
V gene: TRBV19
J gene: TRBJ2-5
CDR3 DNA: TGTGCCAGTAGTAGGGGGTTTCAAGAGACCCAGTACTTC
CDR3 protein: CASSRGFQETQYF

D gene: TRBD2
clone size: -
V gene: TRBV6-5
J gene: TRBJ2-7
CDR3 DNA: TGTGCCACTAGCGGGGCCTCTGGCGACGAGCAGTACTTC
CDR3 protein: CATSGASGDEQYF

D gene: -
clone size: -
V gene: TRBV7-9
J gene: TRBJ2-7
CDR3 DNA: TGTGCCAGCAGCTTAGTTGCCTACGAGCAGTACTTC
CDR3 protein: CASSLVAYEQYF

D gene: -
clone size: -
V gene: TRBV28
J gene: TRBJ1-1
CDR3 DNA: TGTGCCAGCAGTTCCAACCCCCGGGACCAGGCTGAAGCTTTCTTT
CDR3 protein: CASSSNPRDQAEAFF

D gene: -
clone size: -
V gene: TRBV5-4
J gene: TRBJ2-1
CDR3 DNA: TGTGCCAGCAGCTTCGGGGTGGGAGTGTCGCAATATGAGCAGTTCTTC
CDR3 protein: CASSFGVGVSQYEQFF

D gene: -
clone size: -
V gene: TRBV18
J gene: TRBJ2-3
CDR3 DNA: TGTGCCAGCTCACCAAGGGTCGATACGCAGTATTTT
CDR3 protein: CASSPRVDTQYF

D gene: -
clone size: -
V gene: TRBV6-6
J gene: TRBJ1-2
CDR3 DNA: TGTGCCAGCAGTCTTGTAAACTATGGCTACACCTTC
CDR3 protein: CASSLVNYGYTF

D gene: -
clone size: -
V gene: TRBV7-2
J gene: TRBJ2-3
CDR3 DNA: TGTGCCAGCAGCTTAGCCGATACGCAGTATTTT
CDR3 protein: CASSLADTQYF

D gene: TRBD1
clone size: few
V gene: TRBV29-1
J gene: TRBJ1-1
CDR3 DNA: TGCAGCGTCGTTACAGGGGGAGAGACTGAAGCTTTCTTT
CDR3 protein: CSVVTGGETEAFF

D gene: -
clone size: -
V gene: TRBV19
J gene: TRBJ1-1
CDR3 DNA: TGTGCCAGTAGAAGGGCAGGGGTGAACACTGAAGCTTTCTTT
CDR3 protein: CASRRAGVNTEAFF

D gene: TRBD1
clone size: once
V gene: TRBV7-9
J gene: TRBJ2-1
CDR3 DNA: TGTGCCAGCACCACTACCCTGGGACAGCGCAGCTCCTACAATGAGCAGTTCTTC
CDR3 protein: CASTTTLGQRSSYNEQFF

D gene: TRBD1
clone size: -
V gene: TRBV5-6
J gene: TRBJ2-3
CDR3 DNA: TGTGCCAGCAGCGAGCTTCAGGGGGACACAGATACGCAGTATTTT
CDR3 protein: CASSELQGDTDTQYF

D gene: TRBD2
clone size: -
V gene: TRBV11-2
J gene: TRBJ2-7
CDR3 DNA: TGTGCCAGCAGCTTAGTGGGACTAAGTGTCGAGCAGTACTTC
CDR3 protein: CASSLVGLSVEQYF

D gene: TRBD2
clone size: -
V gene: TRBV5-1
J gene: TRBJ2-2
CDR3 DNA: TGCGCCAGCAGCTTGGTATCCCATAGCGGGAGTGAGGCCGGGGAGCTGTTTTTT
CDR3 protein: CASSLVSHSGSEAGELFF

D gene: -
clone size: -
V gene: TRBV7-8
J gene: TRBJ2-7
CDR3 DNA: TGTGCCAGCAGCCCCCGGGACACCTCCTACGAGCAGTACTTC
CDR3 protein: CASSPRDTSYEQYF

D gene: -
clone size: -
V gene: TRBV7-7
J gene: TRBJ2-3
CDR3 DNA: TGTGCTAGCAGCTTAGGTCCCCATACCCGGGAAACGCAGTATTTT
CDR3 protein: CASSLGPHTRETQYF

D gene: -
clone size: once
V gene: TRBV5-6
J gene: TRBJ2-1
CDR3 DNA: TGTGCCAGCAGCTCCGGGCTTTCTGGTGAGTTCTTC
CDR3 protein: CASSSGLSGEFF

D gene: TRBD2
clone size: -
V gene: TRBV9
J gene: TRBJ2-2
CDR3 DNA: TGTGCCAGCAGCGTTAGCGGGTCGAACACCGGGGAGCTGTTTTTT
CDR3 protein: CASSVSGSNTGELFF